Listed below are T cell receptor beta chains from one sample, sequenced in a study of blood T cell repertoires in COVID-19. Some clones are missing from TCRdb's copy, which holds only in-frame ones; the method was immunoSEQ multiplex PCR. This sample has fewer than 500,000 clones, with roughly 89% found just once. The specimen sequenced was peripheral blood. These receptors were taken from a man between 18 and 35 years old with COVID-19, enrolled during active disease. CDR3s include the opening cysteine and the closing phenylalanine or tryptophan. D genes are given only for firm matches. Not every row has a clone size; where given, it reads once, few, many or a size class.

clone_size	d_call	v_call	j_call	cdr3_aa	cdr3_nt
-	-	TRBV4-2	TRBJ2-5	CASSQAVAVVLETQYF	TGTGCCAGCAGCCAAGCGGTAGCGGTAGTCTTAGAGACCCAGTACTTC
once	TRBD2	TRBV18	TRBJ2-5	CASSPGLAGGETQYF	TGTGCCAGCTCTCCGGGACTAGCGGGAGGTGAGACCCAGTACTTC
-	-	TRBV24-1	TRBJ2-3	CATSDSRGGTDTQYF	TGTGCCACCAGTGATTCCCGGGGAGGCACAGATACGCAGTATTTT
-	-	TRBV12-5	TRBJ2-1	CASGLFRDTQFF	TGTGCTAGTGGTTTGTTCCGTGACACACAGTTCTTC
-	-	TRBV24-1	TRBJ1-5	CATSDAYSNQPQHF	TGTGCCACCAGTGATGCGTATAGCAATCAGCCCCAGCATTTT
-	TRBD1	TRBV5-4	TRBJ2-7	CASSLLRDRLDEQYF	TGTGCCAGCAGCTTACTCCGGGACAGGCTCGACGAGCAGTACTTC
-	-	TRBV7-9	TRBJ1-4	CAGPGRWATNEKLFF	TGTGCCGGGCCAGGGCGGTGGGCAACTAATGAAAAACTGTTTTTT
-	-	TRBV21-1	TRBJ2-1	CASSKGFGTGWDNEQFF	TGTGCCAGCAGCAAAGGATTCGGGACAGGGTGGGACAATGAGCAGTTCTTC
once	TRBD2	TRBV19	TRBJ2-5	CASAPRGGDWETQYF	TGTGCCAGCGCCCCCCGCGGGGGGGACTGGGAGACCCAGTACTTC
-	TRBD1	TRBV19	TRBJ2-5	CASSFSGIAGGQETQYF	TGTGCCAGCTCCTTTAGTGGAATAGCAGGGGGCCAAGAGACCCAGTACTTC
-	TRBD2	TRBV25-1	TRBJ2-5	CASSVGTSGIAETQYF	TGTGCCAGCAGTGTGGGGACTAGCGGGATTGCGGAGACCCAGTACTTC
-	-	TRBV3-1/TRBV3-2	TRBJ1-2	CASSQGVGRSIYGYTF	TGTGCCAGCAGCCAGGGGGTTGGGAGGTCCATATATGGCTACACCTTC
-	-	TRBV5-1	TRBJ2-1	CASSLGGRSYNEQFF	TGCGCCAGCAGCTTGGGGGGGCGGTCCTACAATGAGCAGTTCTTC
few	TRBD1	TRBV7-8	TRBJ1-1	CATRTGMNTEAFF	TGTGCCACAAGGACAGGGATGAACACTGAAGCTTTCTTT
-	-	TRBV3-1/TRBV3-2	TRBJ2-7	CASSRSGYEQYF	TGTGCCAGCAGCCGGTCAGGCTACGAGCAGTACTTC
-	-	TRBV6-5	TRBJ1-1	CASSRNMNTEAFF	TGTGCCAGCAGCAGGAACATGAACACTGAAGCTTTCTTT
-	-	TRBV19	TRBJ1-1	CASSMVTETEAFF	TGTGCCAGTAGTATGGTTACAGAAACTGAAGCTTTCTTT
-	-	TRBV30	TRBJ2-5	CAWSRLGGGTQYF	TGTGCCTGGAGCCGATTGGGAGGGGGGACCCAGTACTTC
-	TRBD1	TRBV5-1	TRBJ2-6	CASSLAGTGGRTGANVLTF	TGCGCCAGCAGCTTGGCCGGGACAGGGGGCAGGACTGGGGCCAACGTCCTGACTTTC
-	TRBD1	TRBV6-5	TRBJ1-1	CASRPGRGSTEAFF	TGTGCCAGCAGACCAGGCAGGGGGTCCACTGAAGCTTTCTTT
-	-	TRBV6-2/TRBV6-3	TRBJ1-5	CASSYSRSNQPQHF	TGTGCCAGCAGTTACTCCCGCAGTAATCAGCCCCAGCATTTT
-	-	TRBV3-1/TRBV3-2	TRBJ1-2	CASSQVGQSYGYTF	TGTGCCAGCAGCCAAGTGGGACAAAGCTATGGCTACACCTTC